This T cell receptor beta chain appears in the sequencing data of a study of T cells in tumors after PD-1 blockade. Overall study: No patient had prior checkpoint blockade, systemic immunosuppression, or radiotherapy within 4 weeks. Daily vismodegib 150 mg continued in a subset of anti-PD-1-treated patients. Blood samples averaged around 120,000 templates (range roughly 24,679-270,000) and fewer than 45,000 unique clonotypes.

Per germline, CDR1 SGDLS and CDR2 YYNGEE. Trimming stripped 0 bases from V and 4 bases from J, with 7 bases between. This CDR3 is 13 amino acids long. Notes on this clone: Its antigen is as yet unknown.

The table came from immunoSEQ multiplex PCR; TCRdb's copy has only in-frame clones and leaves some out. The profile shows under 75,000 clones, around 67% of them singletons. Overall study findings and caveats: Some novel exhausted tumor clones appeared in pre-treatment blood, suggesting peripheral recruitment.

The source was PBMCs, collected after anti-PD-1 treatment. The J gene is TRBJ1-2, the V gene TRBV9, with no clear D. The clonotype was recovered from a human donor with basal cell carcinoma. CDR3 loop: CASSVGESYGYTF. The CDR3 DNA reads TGTGCCAGCAGCGTAGGGGAAAGCTATGGCTACACCTTC. Complete variable domain (other parts from reference TRBV9 and TRBJ1-2): DSGVTQTPKHLITATGQRVTLRCSPRSGDLSVYWYQQSLDQGLQFLIQYYNGEERAKGNILERFSAQQFPDLHSELNLSSLELGDSALYFCASSVGESYGYTFGSGTRLTVV.